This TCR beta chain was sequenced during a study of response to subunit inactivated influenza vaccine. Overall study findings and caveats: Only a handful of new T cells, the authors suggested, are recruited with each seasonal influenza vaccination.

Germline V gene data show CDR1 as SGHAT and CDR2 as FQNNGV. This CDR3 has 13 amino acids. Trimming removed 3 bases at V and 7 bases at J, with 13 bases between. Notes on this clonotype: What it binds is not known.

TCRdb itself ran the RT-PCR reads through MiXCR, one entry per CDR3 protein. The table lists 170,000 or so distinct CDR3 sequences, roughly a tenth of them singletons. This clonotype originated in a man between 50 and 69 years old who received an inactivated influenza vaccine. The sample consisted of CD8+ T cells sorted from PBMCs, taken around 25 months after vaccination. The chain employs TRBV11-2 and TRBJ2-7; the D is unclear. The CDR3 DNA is TGTGCCAGCAGCTTCCTCCGGTGGCGTGAGCAGTACTTC. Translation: CASSFLRWREQYF.